The rows below give T cell receptor beta chains drawn from one sample of a study of OX40 agonist ivuxolimab in advanced cancers. The protocol was immunoSEQ multiplex PCR, while the TCRdb copy is restricted to in-frame clones and leaves out a portion. The data show tens of thousands of clones, 84% seen once. The starting material was CD4+ or CD8+ T cells sorted from blood, obtained in a trial of the OX40 agonist ivuxolimab. The receptors stem from an adult with an advanced solid tumor such as melanoma, head and neck, liver or kidney cancer. CDR3s include the opening cysteine and the closing phenylalanine or tryptophan. A D gene is named only where the DNA matches it firmly. Clone size is shown for a subset of rows, as once, few, many or a class of expanded clone.

d_gene,abundance,v_gene,j_gene,CDR3nt,CDR3aa
-,once,TRBV6-1,TRBJ2-2,TGTGCCAGCAGCTGGGACTGGAACACCGGGGAGCTGTTTTTT,CASSWDWNTGELFF
-,-,TRBV19,TRBJ1-5,TGTGCCAGTAGTAGGGGGACCGGGAAAAATCAGCCCCAGCATTTT,CASSRGTGKNQPQHF
TRBD2,-,TRBV28,TRBJ2-1,TGTGCCAGCAGGATCAAGCGGGAGGGGTACAATGAGCAGTTCTTC,CASRIKREGYNEQFF
-,-,TRBV5-5,TRBJ2-7,TGTGCCAGCAGCTTATCTGGGTCGGGCACCTACGAGCAGTACTTC,CASSLSGSGTYEQYF
-,few,TRBV7-2,TRBJ2-7,TGTGCCAGCAGCTTACGGGGGCTCTCCTACGAGCAGTACTTC,CASSLRGLSYEQYF
-,-,TRBV7-9,TRBJ1-2,TGTGCCAGCAGCTCGGCCTCGGGACGCTCTGACTACACCTTC,CASSSASGRSDYTF
-,-,TRBV5-1,TRBJ2-3,TGCGCCAGCAGCTTGATTTCAGATACGCAGTATTTT,CASSLISDTQYF
TRBD2,-,TRBV19,TRBJ2-3,TGTGCCAGTAGCCCTACTAGCGGGCTGAGCACAGATACGCAGTATTTT,CASSPTSGLSTDTQYF
TRBD2,-,TRBV4-1,TRBJ2-3,TGCGCCAGCAGCCAAGATCCTAGCGGGATTACAGATACGCAGTATTTT,CASSQDPSGITDTQYF
-,-,TRBV28,TRBJ1-4,TGTGCCAGCAGAATTAATGAAAAACTGTTTTTT,CASRINEKLFF
-,-,TRBV18,TRBJ1-4,TGTGCCAGCTCACCAACCTTACAGGGCGGGAATGAAAAACTGTTTTTT,CASSPTLQGGNEKLFF